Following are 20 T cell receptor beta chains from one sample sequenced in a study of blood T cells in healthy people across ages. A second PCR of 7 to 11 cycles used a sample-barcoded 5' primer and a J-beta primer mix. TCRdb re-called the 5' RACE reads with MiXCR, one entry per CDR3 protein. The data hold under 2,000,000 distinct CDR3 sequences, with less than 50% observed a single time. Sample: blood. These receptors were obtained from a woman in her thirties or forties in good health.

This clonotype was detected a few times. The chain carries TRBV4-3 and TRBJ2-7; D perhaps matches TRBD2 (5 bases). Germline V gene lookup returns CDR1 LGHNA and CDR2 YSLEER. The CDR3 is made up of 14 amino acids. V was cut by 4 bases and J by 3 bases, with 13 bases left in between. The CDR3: CASSPEEGRYEQYF. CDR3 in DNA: TGCGCCAGCAGCCCCGAAGAGGGCCGCTACGAGCAGTACTTC.

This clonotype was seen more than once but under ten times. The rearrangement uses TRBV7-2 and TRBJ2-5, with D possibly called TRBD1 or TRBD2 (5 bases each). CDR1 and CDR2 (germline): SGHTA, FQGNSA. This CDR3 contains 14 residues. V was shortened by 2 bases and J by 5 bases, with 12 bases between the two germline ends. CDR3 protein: CASSLSGWGETQYF. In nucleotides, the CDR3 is TGTGCCAGCAGCTTATCCGGTTGGGGGGAGACCCAGTACTTC. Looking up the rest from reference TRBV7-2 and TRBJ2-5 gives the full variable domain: GAGVSQSPSNKVTEKGKDVELRCDPISGHTALYWYRQSLGQGLEFLIYFQGNSAPDKSGLPSDRFSAERTGGSVSTLTIQRTQQEDSAVYLCASSLSGWGETQYFGPGTRLLVL.

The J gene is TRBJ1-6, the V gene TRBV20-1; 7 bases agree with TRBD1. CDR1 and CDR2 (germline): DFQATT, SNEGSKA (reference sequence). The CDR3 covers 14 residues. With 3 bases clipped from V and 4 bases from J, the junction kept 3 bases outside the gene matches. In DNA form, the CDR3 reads TGCAGTGCTAGGCGGGACAGATATAATTCACCCCTCCACTTT. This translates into CSARRDRYNSPLHF.

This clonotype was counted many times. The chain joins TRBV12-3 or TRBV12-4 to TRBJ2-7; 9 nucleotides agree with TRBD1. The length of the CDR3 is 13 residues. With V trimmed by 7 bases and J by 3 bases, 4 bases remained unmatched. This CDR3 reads CASNGQGHYEQYF. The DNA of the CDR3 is TGTGCCAGCAATGGACAGGGGCACTACGAGCAGTACTTC.

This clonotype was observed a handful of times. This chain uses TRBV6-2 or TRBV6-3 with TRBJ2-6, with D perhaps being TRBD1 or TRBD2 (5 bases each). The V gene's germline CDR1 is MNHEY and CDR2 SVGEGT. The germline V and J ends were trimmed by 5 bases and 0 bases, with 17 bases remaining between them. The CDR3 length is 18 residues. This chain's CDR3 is CASSPVTGRGSGANVLTF. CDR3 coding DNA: TGTGCCAGCAGTCCCGTTACGGGACGCGGCTCTGGGGCCAACGTCCTGACTTTC.

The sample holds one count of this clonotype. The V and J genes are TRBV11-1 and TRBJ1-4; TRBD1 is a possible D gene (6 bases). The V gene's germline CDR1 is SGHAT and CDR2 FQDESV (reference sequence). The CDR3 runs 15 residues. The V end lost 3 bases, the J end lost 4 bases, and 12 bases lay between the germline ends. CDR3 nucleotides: TGTGCCAGCAGCTTTTCGACAGGAAGTAATGAAAAACTGTTTTTT. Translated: CASSFSTGSNEKLFF.

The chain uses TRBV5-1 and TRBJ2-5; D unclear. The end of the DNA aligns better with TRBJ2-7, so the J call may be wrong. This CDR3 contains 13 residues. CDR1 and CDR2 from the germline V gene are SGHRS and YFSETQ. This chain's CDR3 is CASSHDALYEQYF. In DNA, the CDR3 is TGCGCCAGCAGCCACGACGCACTCTACGAGCAGTACTTC.

The DNA for the CDR3 is TGCAGTGCTTCCGGCTCTAGCGGGGGGAAGGGAGATACGCAGTATTTT. It specifies CSASGSSGGKGDTQYF. The gene calls are TRBV20-1 and TRBJ2-3, with 11 bases that match TRBD2. Germline V gene lookup returns CDR1 DFQATT and CDR2 SNEGSKA (reference sequence). V shed 5 bases, J shed 5 bases, and the junction held 12 bases outside the gene matches. The CDR3 spans 16 residues.

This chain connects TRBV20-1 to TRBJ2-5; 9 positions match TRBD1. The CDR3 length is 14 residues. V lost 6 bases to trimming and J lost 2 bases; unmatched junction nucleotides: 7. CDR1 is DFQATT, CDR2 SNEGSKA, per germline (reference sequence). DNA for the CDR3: TGCAGTGCACCGAATGACAGGGGGCAAGAGACCCAGTACTTC. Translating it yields CSAPNDRGQETQYF.

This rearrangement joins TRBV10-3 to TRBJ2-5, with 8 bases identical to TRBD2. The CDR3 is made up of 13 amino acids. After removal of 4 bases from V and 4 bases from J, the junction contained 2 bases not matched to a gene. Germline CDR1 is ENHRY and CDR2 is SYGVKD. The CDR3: CAISASGGETQYF. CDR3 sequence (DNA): TGTGCCATCAGTGCCAGCGGGGGAGAGACCCAGTACTTC.

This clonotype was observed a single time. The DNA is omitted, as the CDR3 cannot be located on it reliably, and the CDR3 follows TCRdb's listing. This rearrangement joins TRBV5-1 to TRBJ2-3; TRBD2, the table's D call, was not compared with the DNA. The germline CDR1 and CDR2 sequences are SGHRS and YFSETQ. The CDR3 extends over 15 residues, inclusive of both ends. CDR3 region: CASSLVASGSDTRYF.

In DNA form, the CDR3 reads TGTGCCAGCTCCCAGAGGACTGGGCTCGGCAGACTTACCCAGTACTTC. It codes for CASSQRTGLGRLTQYF. This chain connects TRBV11-2 to TRBJ2-5, with D perhaps TRBD2 (5 bases). The CDR3 has 16 amino acids. Germline CDR1 and CDR2: SGHAT and FQNNGV. Trimming removed 8 bases at V and 8 bases at J, with 27 bases between. Together with reference TRBV11-2 and TRBJ2-5, the CDR3 gives the full variable domain: EAGVAQSPRYKIIEKRQSVAFWCNPISGHATLYWYQQILGQGPKLLIQFQNNGVVDDSQLPKDRFSAERLKGVDSTLKIQPAKLEDSAVYLCASSQRTGLGRLTQYFGPGTRLLVL.

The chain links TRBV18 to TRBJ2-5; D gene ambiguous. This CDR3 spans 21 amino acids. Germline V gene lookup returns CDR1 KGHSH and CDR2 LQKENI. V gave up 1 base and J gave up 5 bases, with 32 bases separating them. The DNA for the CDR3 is TGTGCCAGCTCACCACTAAGGTCGGTGTCTGGCACCGCACTCCACAAGGAGACCCAGTACTTC. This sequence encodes CASSPLRSVSGTALHKETQYF.

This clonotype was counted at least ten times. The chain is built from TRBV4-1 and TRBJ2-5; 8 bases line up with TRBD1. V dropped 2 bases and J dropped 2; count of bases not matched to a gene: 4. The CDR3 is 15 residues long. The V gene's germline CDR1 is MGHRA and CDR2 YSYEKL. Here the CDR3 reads CASSQTGTGQETQYF. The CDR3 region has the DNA TGCGCCAGCAGCCAAACCGGGACAGGTCAAGAGACCCAGTACTTC.

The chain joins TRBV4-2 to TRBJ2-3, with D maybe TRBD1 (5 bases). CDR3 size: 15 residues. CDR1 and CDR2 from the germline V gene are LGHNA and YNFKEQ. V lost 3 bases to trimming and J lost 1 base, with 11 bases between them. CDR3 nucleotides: TGTGCCAGCAGCCAGGGGCGGCAAGGCACAGATACGCAGTATTTT. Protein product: CASSQGRQGTDTQYF.

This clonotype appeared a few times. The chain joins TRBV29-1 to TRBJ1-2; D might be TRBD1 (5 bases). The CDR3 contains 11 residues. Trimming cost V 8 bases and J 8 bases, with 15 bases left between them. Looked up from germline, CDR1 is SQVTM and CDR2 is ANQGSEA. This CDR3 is CSSSQEEGYTF. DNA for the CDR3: TGCAGCTCATCACAGGAGGAAGGCTACACCTTC.

Here the CDR3 reads CASSERGSGGSYNEQFF. DNA for the CDR3: TGTGCCAGCAGCGAGAGGGGAAGCGGGGGCTCCTACAATGAGCAGTTCTTC. This chain connects TRBV9 to TRBJ2-1; the match to TRBD2 covers 8 bases. This CDR3 is 17 amino acids long. CDR1 SGDLS and CDR2 YYNGEE come from the germline V gene. The junction had 8 bases not matched to a gene; V was cut back by 3 bases and J by 0 bases.

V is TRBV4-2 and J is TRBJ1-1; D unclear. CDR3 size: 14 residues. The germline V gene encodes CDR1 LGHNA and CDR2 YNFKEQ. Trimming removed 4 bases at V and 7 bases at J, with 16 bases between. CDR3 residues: CASSRAVGGDEAFF. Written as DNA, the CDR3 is TGTGCCAGCAGCCGGGCCGTGGGCGGAGATGAAGCTTTCTTT.

This CDR3 reads CSAVTSGQGVETQYF. DNA for the CDR3: TGCAGTGCTGTGACGTCGGGACAGGGGGTAGAGACCCAGTACTTC. This chain connects TRBV20-1 to TRBJ2-5; 11 bases fit TRBD1. This CDR3 region has 15 residues. After removal of 5 bases from V and 4 bases from J, the junction contained 9 bases not matched to a gene. Germline CDR1 DFQATT, CDR2 SNEGSKA (reference sequence).

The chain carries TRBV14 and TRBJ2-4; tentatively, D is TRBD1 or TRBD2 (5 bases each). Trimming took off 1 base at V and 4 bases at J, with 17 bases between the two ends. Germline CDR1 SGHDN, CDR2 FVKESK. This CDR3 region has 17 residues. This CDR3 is CASSQGGRPGPKNIQYF. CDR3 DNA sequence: TGTGCCAGCAGCCAAGGGGGACGACCAGGGCCTAAAAACATTCAGTACTTC.